These T cell receptor beta chains were read from a single sample in a study of blood T cell repertoires in COVID-19. This table comes from immunoSEQ multiplex PCR, and its TCRdb copy is limited to in-frame clones, with some not included. The repertoire consists of fewer than 50,000 clones, with 76% occurring once and the leading ten covering roughly a quarter. The sample consisted of peripheral blood. These receptors originate from an elderly man with acute or convalescent COVID-19. The CDR3 runs from the conserved cysteine through the conserved F or W. A D gene is named only where the DNA matches it firmly. Not every row has a clone size; where given, it reads once, few, many or a size class.

j_gene	len	d_gene	abundance	v_gene	CDR3nt	CDR3aa
TRBJ2-2	18	TRBD2	.	TRBV3-1/TRBV3-2	TGTGCCAGCAGGTCTAGCGCAAAGGCGGGAGGGAACACCGGGGAGCTGTTTTTT	CASRSSAKAGGNTGELFF
TRBJ1-5	14	TRBD1	.	TRBV10-2	TGCGCCAGCAGTGGGACAGGACTAAATCAGCCCCAGCATTTT	CASSGTGLNQPQHF
TRBJ1-2	13	.	.	TRBV4-2	TGTGCCAGCAGCCAAGAAAGAGTCTATGGCTACACCTTC	CASSQERVYGYTF
TRBJ1-1	14	TRBD1	.	TRBV5-1	TGCGCCAGCAGCTTAGGGGACAGGTATACTGAAGCTTTCTTT	CASSLGDRYTEAFF
TRBJ2-1	16	TRBD2	.	TRBV5-6	TGTGCCAGCAGCTTGAGGACTAGCGGGTCCTACAATGAGCAGTTCTTC	CASSLRTSGSYNEQFF
TRBJ2-7	14	.	.	TRBV10-3	TGTGCCATCAGTGAGCCGGACAAACCCTACGAGCAGTACTTC	CAISEPDKPYEQYF
TRBJ2-1	18	TRBD2	few	TRBV14	TGTGCCAGCAGCCAAGCGGATCGGAGAGCGGGAGGCTCTAATGAGCAGTTCTTC	CASSQADRRAGGSNEQFF
TRBJ2-3	14	TRBD2	.	TRBV5-6	TGTGCCAGCAGCTTGCGCGGGAGGGGAGATACGCAGTATTTT	CASSLRGRGDTQYF
TRBJ2-1	14	TRBD1	.	TRBV2	TGTGCCAGCAAGGGGACAGGGGATAACAATGAGCAGTTCTTC	CASKGTGDNNEQFF
TRBJ1-1	12	.	.	TRBV7-9	TGTGCCAGCAGCCGGGGAAACACTGAAGCTTTCTTT	CASSRGNTEAFF
TRBJ2-3	16	TRBD2	once	TRBV9	TGTGCCAGCAGCAGAGGGACTAGCGGGAGTTCAGATACGCAGTATTTT	CASSRGTSGSSDTQYF
TRBJ1-6	15	.	once	TRBV5-1	TGCGCCAGCACCCCGGGACAAAGTCAGAATTCACCCCTCCACTTT	CASTPGQSQNSPLHF
TRBJ2-1	16	TRBD1	.	TRBV6-5	TGTGCCAGCAGTTATGGGACAGGGGAGAAGGGAAATGAGCAGTTCTTC	CASSYGTGEKGNEQFF
TRBJ1-2	13	.	.	TRBV4-1	TGCGCCAGCAGCCAAGATAGAGACTATGGCTACACCTTC	CASSQDRDYGYTF
TRBJ1-6	18	TRBD1	.	TRBV10-3	TGTGCCATCAGTGAGGGACATCCGGGACAGGGTGCGAATTCACCCCTCCACTTT	CAISEGHPGQGANSPLHF
TRBJ1-1	11	.	.	TRBV12-5	TGTGCTAGTGGCAACGGGGCTGAAGCTTTCTTT	CASGNGAEAFF
TRBJ1-2	14	.	once	TRBV10-3	TGTGCCATCAGTGAGTCGGTCAGGGAGGATGGCTACACCTTC	CAISESVREDGYTF
TRBJ2-3	18	TRBD2	.	TRBV5-4	TGTGCCAGCAGTTCTCCTCCCGGGACTAGCGGGAGGCAAGATACGCAGTATTTT	CASSSPPGTSGRQDTQYF
TRBJ2-3	14	.	.	TRBV9	TGTGCCAGCAGCGTAGCTAGCCGCACAGATACGCAGTATTTT	CASSVASRTDTQYF
TRBJ2-2	14	.	.	TRBV24-1	TGTGCCACCAGTGATTCCAGGGTGGCCGGGGAGCTGTTTTTT	CATSDSRVAGELFF
TRBJ2-5	14	.	.	TRBV5-4	TGTGCCAGCAGCCGGAGGGGCCCACAAGAGACCCAGTACTTC	CASSRRGPQETQYF
TRBJ2-7	15	.	.	TRBV19	TGTGCCAGTAGTATATCCCCCCTTAGTCGGGACGAGCAGTACTTC	CASSISPLSRDEQYF
TRBJ1-2	12	.	.	TRBV2	TGTGCCAGATCGGGACTACGCTATGGCTACACCTTC	CARSGLRYGYTF
TRBJ1-4	16	.	.	TRBV7-2	TGTGCCAGCAGCCCCGGACAGACCACAACTAATGAAAAACTGTTTTTT	CASSPGQTTTNEKLFF
TRBJ2-1	15	TRBD2	few	TRBV11-2	TGTGCCAGCAGCTATACTAGCGGGACTTACAATGAGCAGTTCTTC	CASSYTSGTYNEQFF